The rows below give T cell receptor beta chains drawn from one sample of a study of blood T cell repertoires in COVID-19. Sequenced by immunoSEQ multiplex PCR; TCRdb stores in-frame clones only, minus some. This sample has about 380,000 clones, with more than 65% found just once. The sequencing sample was made of peripheral blood. Receptors were obtained from a human donor with acute or convalescent COVID-19. The donor label of this sample is uncertain. CDR3s include the opening cysteine and the closing phenylalanine or tryptophan. The D gene is left open where the match is weak. A clone size is listed for some rows: how often the clone was seen (once, few, many), or a class if it is expanded.

>TRBJ1-2|TRBD1|NA|TRBV3-1/TRBV3-2
CASSSGQAGGYTF
TGTGCCAGCAGCTCGGGACAGGCGGGTGGCTACACCTTC
>TRBJ2-1|NA|NA|TRBV5-6
CASSLAGGGSGNNEQFF
TGTGCCAGCAGCTTGGCCGGGGGCGGGAGTGGCAACAATGAGCAGTTCTTC
>TRBJ2-2|NA|few|TRBV5-6
CASSLGLTLAGELFF
TGTGCCAGCAGCTTGGGACTAACCCTGGCCGGGGAGCTGTTTTTT
>TRBJ2-2|NA|NA|TRBV12-3/TRBV12-4
CASTPGFTGELFF
TGTGCCAGCACCCCGGGATTCACCGGGGAGCTGTTTTTT
>TRBJ2-3|NA|NA|TRBV27
CASSEGASTDTQYF
TGTGCCAGCAGTGAAGGGGCTAGCACAGATACGCAGTATTTT
>TRBJ2-1|TRBD2|NA|TRBV19
CASSSLTSGRDNEQFF
TGTGCCAGTAGTAGCCTGACTAGCGGGAGGGACAATGAGCAGTTCTTC
>TRBJ2-7|TRBD2|NA|TRBV5-1
CASSLAGRGGSYEQYF
TGCGCCAGCAGCTTGGCGGGGCGGGGGGGCTCCTACGAGCAGTACTTC
>TRBJ2-1|TRBD2|few|TRBV14
CASSHGLAGGNEQFF
TGTGCCAGCAGCCATGGACTAGCGGGAGGCAATGAGCAGTTCTTC
>TRBJ1-5|TRBD1|once|TRBV6-5
CASKRTGPNQPQHF
TGTGCCAGCAAGAGGACAGGGCCAAATCAGCCCCAGCATTTT
>TRBJ1-6|TRBD1|NA|TRBV2
CASSEAGGNSPLHF
TGTGCCAGCAGTGAAGCAGGGGGCAACTCACCCCTCCACTTT
>TRBJ1-1|TRBD1|few|TRBV7-6
CASSLQTGGIGEAFF
TGTGCCAGCAGCCTCCAGACAGGGGGTATCGGTGAAGCTTTCTTT
>TRBJ2-1|NA|once|TRBV5-4
CASSLYQQAGDEQFF
TGTGCCAGCAGCTTGTATCAGCAGGCAGGCGATGAGCAGTTCTTC
>TRBJ1-2|NA|NA|TRBV6-2/TRBV6-3
CASSYGVGYTF
TGTGCCAGCAGTTACGGAGTGGGCTACACCTTC
>TRBJ2-2|NA|NA|TRBV20-1
CSASTSGGGWSGELFF
TGCAGTGCTAGTACTTCCGGAGGGGGCTGGAGCGGGGAGCTGTTTTTT
>TRBJ2-1|TRBD2|few|TRBV29-1
CSLILSGTRGKNEQFF
TGCAGCCTTATTCTGTCCGGGACTAGAGGGAAAAATGAGCAGTTCTTC
>TRBJ1-2|NA|once|TRBV4-1
CASSQDLGQPGGGYTF
TGCGCCAGCAGCCAAGATCTCGGACAGCCGGGAGGTGGCTACACCTTC
>TRBJ2-2|NA|NA|TRBV5-1
CASSYYSISGELFF
TGCGCCAGCAGCTATTACAGTATCTCCGGGGAGCTGTTTTTT
>TRBJ2-1|NA|NA|TRBV10-3
CAISDPTGGGDEQFF
TGTGCCATCAGTGACCCCACAGGGGGGGGCGATGAGCAGTTCTTC
>TRBJ1-1|TRBD1|NA|TRBV3-1/TRBV3-2
CASSQTGGYDTEAFF
TGTGCCAGCAGCCAAACAGGGGGCTATGACACTGAAGCTTTCTTT
>TRBJ2-2|NA|NA|TRBV14
CASSQARGLKNTGELFF
TGTGCCAGCAGCCAAGCCCGGGGACTGAAGAACACCGGGGAGCTGTTTTTT
>TRBJ2-5|NA|many|TRBV7-2
CASSLAAGGTQYF
TGTGCCAGCAGCTTAGCGGCCGGGGGGACCCAGTACTTC
>TRBJ1-4|NA|NA|TRBV19
CASSGTHEKLFF
TGTGCCAGTAGCGGGACACACGAAAAACTGTTTTTT
>TRBJ2-5|TRBD2|NA|TRBV10-1
CASSPLAGGRETQYF
TGCGCCAGCAGTCCGCTGGCGGGGGGGCGGGAGACCCAGTACTTC
>TRBJ1-1|TRBD1|NA|TRBV30
CAWRLLDRANTEAFF
TGTGCCTGGAGACTTCTGGACAGGGCGAACACTGAAGCTTTCTTT
>TRBJ2-6|TRBD1|NA|TRBV5-1
CASSSGGGANVLTF
TGCGCCAGCAGCTCAGGGGGTGGGGCCAACGTCCTGACTTTC
>TRBJ2-1|NA|few|TRBV29-1
CSVRRLAASYNEQFF
TGCAGCGTTCGAAGGTTAGCGGCTTCCTACAATGAGCAGTTCTTC
>TRBJ2-1|NA|NA|TRBV9
CASSVGRAVYNEQFF
TGTGCCAGCAGCGTAGGGAGGGCCGTATACAATGAGCAGTTCTTC
>TRBJ1-2|NA|NA|TRBV18
CASSPPQLSYGYTF
TGTGCCAGCTCACCACCTCAGTTATCCTATGGCTACACCTTC
>TRBJ1-6|NA|NA|TRBV25-1
CASSELGRVPLHF
TGTGCCAGCAGTGAACTAGGGCGGGTACCCCTCCACTTT
>TRBJ2-3|NA|few|TRBV7-9
CASSLYDNTDTQYF
TGTGCCAGCAGCTTATACGACAACACAGATACGCAGTATTTT
>TRBJ1-3|NA|NA|TRBV10-2
CASSESLVRGNTIYF
TGCGCCAGCAGTGAGTCATTAGTAAGAGGAAACACCATATATTTT
>TRBJ1-5|NA|NA|TRBV21-1
CASSTRGRYSNQPQHF
TGTGCCAGCAGCACCAGGGGGCGTTATAGCAATCAGCCCCAGCATTTT
>TRBJ2-7|TRBD2|few|TRBV7-8
CASSLPQAGGLSYEQYF
TGTGCCAGCAGCTTACCCCAAGCGGGGGGGCTTAGTTACGAGCAGTACTTC
>TRBJ1-2|TRBD1|NA|TRBV27
CASSRGQAGGYTF
TGTGCCAGCAGCAGGGGACAGGCTGGTGGCTACACCTTC
>TRBJ1-2|TRBD1|NA|TRBV5-4
CASSPVPGQGSGYGYTF
TGTGCCAGCAGCCCAGTCCCGGGACAGGGATCAGGCTATGGCTACACCTTC
>TRBJ2-7|NA|NA|TRBV6-1
CASSEITGTFQYF
TGTGCCAGCAGTGAAATCACAGGTACTTTCCAGTACTTC
>TRBJ1-2|NA|NA|TRBV5-5
CASSLGDQSPGRLDGYTF
TGTGCCAGCAGCTTGGGAGATCAGTCCCCGGGTCGACTCGATGGCTACACCTTC
>TRBJ1-1|NA|many|TRBV5-1
CASSLGAGVANTEAFF
TGCGCCAGCAGTTTGGGGGCGGGGGTTGCGAACACTGAAGCTTTCTTT
>TRBJ2-2|TRBD1|many|TRBV3-1/TRBV3-2
CASSLQSPGQGGNTGELFF
TGTGCCAGCAGCCTCCAAAGCCCCGGACAGGGAGGGAACACCGGGGAGCTGTTTTTT
>TRBJ2-5|NA|NA|TRBV11-2
CASSSAGIRETQYF
TGTGCCAGCAGCTCGGCAGGGATACGGGAGACCCAGTACTTC
>TRBJ1-2|TRBD1|NA|TRBV10-1
CASSDRDRGGYTF
TGCGCCAGCAGTGACCGGGACAGGGGTGGCTACACCTTC
>TRBJ2-7|NA|few|TRBV10-3
CAISESRVNEQYF
TGTGCCATCAGTGAGTCTAGAGTGAACGAGCAGTACTTC
>TRBJ1-1|TRBD1|NA|TRBV20-1
CSASKGQSNTEAFF
TGCAGTGCGAGTAAGGGACAGTCGAACACTGAAGCTTTCTTT
>TRBJ2-1|TRBD1|once|TRBV11-2
CASSSRTGGFSFSYNEQFF
TGTGCCAGCAGTTCACGCACAGGGGGCTTCTCCTTCTCCTACAATGAGCAGTTCTTC
>TRBJ1-2|NA|NA|TRBV28
CASSLWRWDGYTF
TGTGCCAGCAGTTTATGGAGGTGGGATGGCTACACCTTC
>TRBJ2-1|TRBD2|NA|TRBV27
CAPLRLAICNEQFF
TGTGCCCCTCTGCGACTAGCGATTTGCAATGAGCAGTTCTTC
>TRBJ1-3|NA|NA|TRBV6-5
CASNRDFSGNTIYF
TGTGCCAGTAACCGGGACTTCTCTGGAAACACCATATATTTT
>TRBJ2-1|TRBD2|NA|TRBV19
CASSILAGGLTEQFF
TGTGCCAGTAGTATCCTAGCGGGGGGGCTAACTGAGCAGTTCTTC
>TRBJ1-1|NA|NA|TRBV2
CASIRNRVLNTEAFF
TGTGCCAGCATAAGAAACAGGGTCCTTAACACTGAAGCTTTCTTT
>TRBJ1-6|NA|NA|TRBV3-1/TRBV3-2
CASSQALQANSPLHF
TGTGCCAGCAGCCAAGCTCTCCAGGCAAATTCACCCCTCCACTTT
>TRBJ2-2|TRBD1|few|TRBV28
CASSPGQGLGGELFF
TGTGCCAGCAGTCCGGGACAGGGTTTAGGGGGGGAGCTGTTTTTT
>TRBJ1-2|NA|NA|TRBV6-1
CASSEGQPRYGYTF
TGTGCCAGCAGTGAAGGACAGCCGCGCTATGGCTACACCTTC
>TRBJ2-5|NA|NA|TRBV6-2/TRBV6-3
CASSYLPRETQYF
TGTGCCAGCAGTTACCTACCCAGGGAGACCCAGTACTTC
>TRBJ1-2|NA|NA|TRBV19
CASRHPTDNYGYTF
TGTGCCAGTAGACACCCCACAGATAACTATGGCTACACCTTC
>TRBJ1-6|NA|few|TRBV6-5
CASSYGGVDSPLHF
TGTGCCAGCAGTTACGGGGGGGTAGATTCACCCCTCCACTTT
>TRBJ1-1|NA|NA|TRBV3-1/TRBV3-2
CASSRLGRGDAFF
TGTGCCAGCAGCCGCTTAGGAAGGGGCGACGCTTTCTTT
>TRBJ2-1|NA|NA|TRBV27
CASSLLTIASSEQFF
TGTGCCAGCAGTTTATTGACCATCGCGTCTAGTGAGCAGTTCTTC
>TRBJ2-1|NA|few|TRBV11-2
CASSPWTVVRNEQFF
TGTGCCAGCAGCCCTTGGACAGTGGTGCGGAATGAGCAGTTCTTC
>TRBJ2-1|TRBD2|once|TRBV13
CASTTLGGLAGDNEQFF
TGTGCCAGCACCACGTTAGGGGGACTAGCGGGAGACAATGAGCAGTTCTTC
>TRBJ2-7|TRBD1|NA|TRBV7-9
CASSSPLPGQFSYEQYF
TGTGCCAGCAGCAGCCCCCTGCCGGGACAGTTCTCCTACGAGCAGTACTTC